Given below is one T cell receptor beta chain in context. The source of the sample is a study of shared T cell receptors in the human thymus. The CDR3 contains 15 residues. V dropped 4 bases and J dropped 8; count of bases not matched to a gene: 9. Per germline, CDR1 MNHEY and CDR2 SVGAGI. TCRdb's table, derived via immunoSEQ multiplex PCR, lists solely in-frame clones and lacks some. In the table there are about 660,000 clones, approximately 87% of which are singletons. This sample was also put to use in a study of human thymus T cells. Per that study: The sample donors, healthy Finnish infants, were having corrective surgery for congenital heart defects. Thymic material originated from resections removed in the course of corrective heart surgery. There appeared to be biased usage of V and J genes in thymic and blood repertoires. Related research reported highly overlapping thymic repertoires among unrelated individuals.

This chain uses TRBV6-5 with TRBJ2-4; 9 bases align to TRBD1. The sequenced material came from thymocytes. The sequence was collected from a boy in the first two years of life with a congenital heart defect. CDR3 nucleotide sequence: TGTGCCAGCAGTTCCCCGGGGACAGGGAGGGACATTCAGTACTTC. This codes for CASSSPGTGRDIQYF.